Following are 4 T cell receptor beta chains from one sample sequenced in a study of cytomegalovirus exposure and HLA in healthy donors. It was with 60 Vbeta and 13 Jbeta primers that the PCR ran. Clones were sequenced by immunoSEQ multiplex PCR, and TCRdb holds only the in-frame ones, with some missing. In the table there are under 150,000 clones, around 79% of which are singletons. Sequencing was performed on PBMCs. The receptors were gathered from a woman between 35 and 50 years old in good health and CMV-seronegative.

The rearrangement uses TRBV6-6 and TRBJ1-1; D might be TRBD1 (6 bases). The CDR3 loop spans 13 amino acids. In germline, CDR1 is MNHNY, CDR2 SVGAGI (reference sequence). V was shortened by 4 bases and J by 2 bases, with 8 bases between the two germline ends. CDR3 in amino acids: CASSLDRNTEAFF. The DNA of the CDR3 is TGTGCCAGCAGTTTGGACAGAAACACTGAAGCTTTCTTT.

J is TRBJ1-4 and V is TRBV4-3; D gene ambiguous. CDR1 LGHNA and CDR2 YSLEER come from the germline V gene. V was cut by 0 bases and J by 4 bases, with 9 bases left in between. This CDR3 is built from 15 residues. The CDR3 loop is CASSQDRRRNEKLFF. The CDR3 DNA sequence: TGCGCCAGCAGCCAAGATAGGCGGCGTAATGAAAAACTGTTTTTT.

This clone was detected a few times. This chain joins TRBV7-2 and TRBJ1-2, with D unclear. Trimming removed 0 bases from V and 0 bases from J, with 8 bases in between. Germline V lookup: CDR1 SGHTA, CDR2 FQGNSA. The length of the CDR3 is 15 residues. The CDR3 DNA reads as TGTGCCAGCAGCTTAGCGCCAGGCGCTAACTATGGCTACACCTTC. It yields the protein CASSLAPGANYGYTF. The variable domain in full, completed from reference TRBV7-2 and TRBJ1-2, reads GAGVSQSPSNKVTEKGKDVELRCDPISGHTALYWYRQSLGQGLEFLIYFQGNSAPDKSGLPSDRFSAERTGGSVSTLTIQRTQQEDSAVYLCASSLAPGANYGYTFGSGTRLTVV.

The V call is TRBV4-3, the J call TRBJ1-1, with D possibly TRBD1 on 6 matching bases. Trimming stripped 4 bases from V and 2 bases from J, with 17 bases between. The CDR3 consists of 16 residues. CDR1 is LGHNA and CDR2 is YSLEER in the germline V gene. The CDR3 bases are TGCGCCAGCAGCCTCGACCTCAGGGGCTTCAACACTGAAGCTTTCTTT. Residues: CASSLDLRGFNTEAFF.